These 18 T cell receptor beta chains originate from one sample sequenced in a study of blood T cell repertoires in COVID-19. Sequenced by immunoSEQ multiplex PCR; TCRdb stores in-frame clones only, minus some. The sample records some 270,000 clones, approximately 85% being singletons. The sample taken for sequencing was PBMCs or T cells enriched from blood (not recorded which). These receptor sequences come from a woman aged 45-65 years with acute COVID-19.

The chain is built from TRBV3-1 (or the pseudogene TRBV3-2) and TRBJ2-1, with TRBD1 identical over 9 bases. The V and J ends lost 2 bases and 0 bases, in that order; junction bases with no gene match: 2. The CDR3 spans 16 residues. Germline V lookup: CDR1 LGHDT, CDR2 YNNKEL (reference sequence). CDR3: CASSQTGGLSYNEQFF. The DNA of the CDR3 is TGTGCCAGCAGCCAAACAGGGGGCCTCTCCTACAATGAGCAGTTCTTC.

The chain uses TRBV13 and TRBJ2-3; TRBD2 agrees at 8 bases. CDR3 length: 15 residues. J gave up 1 base and V 4 bases, and 4 bases lay outside the gene matches. The germline gives CDR1 PRHDT, CDR2 FYEKMQ (reference sequence). CDR3 DNA: TGTGCCAGCAGCTACCGGGGGGGGCGCACAGATACGCAGTATTTT. Translated, it gives CASSYRGGRTDTQYF.

The chain uses TRBV7-9 and TRBJ1-1, with TRBD1 matching 7 bases. Unmatched junction bases numbered 11, after V lost 4 bases and J lost 12 bases. CDR1 and CDR2 from the germline V gene are SEHNR and FQNEAQ (reference sequence). The CDR3 extends over 13 amino acids. The CDR3 sequence is CASSSDPGQQTFF. Here the CDR3 DNA reads TGTGCCAGCAGCTCGGATCCGGGACAGCAGACTTTCTTT.

Only one count was recorded for this clone. CDR3 sequence (DNA): TGTGCCATCAGTGTACAGGGTGGGACTGAAGCTTTCTTT. This gives the protein CAISVQGGTEAFF. This chain links TRBV10-3 with TRBJ1-1; a possible D gene is TRBD1 (6 bases). Germline V gene sequence: CDR1 ENHRY, CDR2 SYGVKD. This CDR3 has 13 amino acids. V dropped 4 bases and J dropped 5 bases, with 11 bases sitting between them.

V gene TRBV6-4 combines with J gene TRBJ1-2; no firm D call. CDR1 and CDR2 from the germline V gene are MRHNA and SNTAGT. The V and J ends lost 5 bases and 8 bases respectively, with 15 bases between them. The CDR3 is 13 amino acids. The CDR3 loop is CASSLDGSWGYTF. The CDR3 DNA sequence: TGTGCCAGCAGTCTCGACGGGTCGTGGGGCTACACCTTC.

The V call is TRBV18, the J call TRBJ1-5; TRBD1 agrees at 8 bases. CDR1 and CDR2 from the germline V gene are KGHSH and LQKENI. J gave up 5 bases and V 3 bases, and 6 bases lay outside the gene matches. This CDR3 spans 15 amino acids. CDR3 sequence: CASSPGDRRDQPQHF. The CDR3 DNA is TGTGCCAGCTCACCTGGGGACAGGAGGGATCAGCCCCAGCATTTT.

The V call is TRBV7-6, the J call TRBJ2-1; 7 bases align to TRBD1. Germline lookup yields CDR1 SGHVS and CDR2 FNYEAQ. The trim removed 5 bases at V and 0 bases at J, leaving 7 bases unmatched. CDR3 length: 16 amino acids. CDR3 DNA sequence: TGTGCCAGCAGCGGGGACAGCCGGAGCTCCTACAATGAGCAGTTCTTC. As protein: CASSGDSRSSYNEQFF.

The J gene is TRBJ1-1, the V gene TRBV2; 7 bases fit TRBD1. This CDR3 contains 13 residues. CDR1 is SNHLY, CDR2 FYNNEI, per germline. V lost 6 bases to trimming and J lost 4 bases; unmatched junction nucleotides: 5. The CDR3 here is CASRWQGGTEAFF. Here the CDR3 DNA reads TGTGCCAGCAGGTGGCAGGGGGGCACTGAAGCTTTCTTT. Full variable domain (remainder filled in from reference TRBV2 and TRBJ1-1): EPEVTQTPSHQVTQMGQEVILRCVPISNHLYFYWYRQILGQKVEFLVSFYNNEISEKSEIFDDQFSVERPDGSNFTLKIRSTKLEDSAMYFCASRWQGGTEAFFGQGTRLTVV.

The chain has TRBV11-2 and TRBJ1-1; TRBD1 matches 8 bases. From germline, CDR1 is SGHAT and CDR2 FQNNGV. The ends lost 6 bases at V and 0 bases at J; junction bases unmatched: 9. There are 16 residues in the CDR3. In nucleotides, the CDR3 is TGTGCCAGCAGAATGGGGTTGACAGGGGTGAACACTGAAGCTTTCTTT. The encoded protein is CASRMGLTGVNTEAFF.

The CDR3, as DNA: TGCAGCGTTAAGGGGGGACAGCCGTACGAGCAGTACTTC. Translation gives CSVKGGQPYEQYF. This chain links TRBV29-1 with TRBJ2-7, with a possible D match to TRBD1 (7 bases). The CDR3 consists of 13 residues. Trimming cost V 5 bases and J 4 bases, with 15 bases left between them. Germline CDR1 is SQVTM and CDR2 is ANQGSEA.

This clone was seen only a few times. The chain recombines TRBV2 with TRBJ1-1; D gene uncertain. Germline-derived CDR1 and CDR2 are SNHLY and FYNNEI. V lost 5 bases, J lost 0 bases, and 13 bases lay in between. This CDR3 has 15 amino acids. The DNA of the CDR3 is TGTGCCAGCAGTTTAGAAGAGAGGGTGAACACTGAAGCTTTCTTT. It codes for CASSLEERVNTEAFF.

The rearrangement joins TRBV28 to TRBJ1-1, with a possible D match to TRBD1 (5 bases). The V gene's germline CDR1 is MDHEN and CDR2 SYDVKM. V lost 1 base, J lost 3 bases, and 12 bases lay in between. This CDR3 has 15 residues. CDR3 bases: TGTGCCAGCAGTTTATTGGTGCGGGGCCACACTGAAGCTTTCTTT. Protein sequence: CASSLLVRGHTEAFF.

The chain recombines TRBV10-2 with TRBJ2-2; no clear D gene. The CDR3 spans 16 residues. V gave up 5 bases and J gave up 2 bases, with 15 bases separating them. The germline gives CDR1 WSHSY, CDR2 SAAADI. The DNA for the CDR3 is TGCGCCAGCAGTATAAGGTCTCCGACTAACACCGGGGAGCTGTTTTTT. It codes for CASSIRSPTNTGELFF.

This clone was counted once. The rearrangement joins TRBV4-3 to TRBJ1-2; D not resolved. This CDR3 is 15 amino acids long. V lost 1 base and J 2 bases, leaving 11 bases between the germline ends. Germline values: CDR1 LGHNA, CDR2 YSLEER. The CDR3 DNA follows: TGCGCCAGCAGCCAAGTAACCCCGGGAAACTATGGCTACACCTTC. Translating it yields CASSQVTPGNYGYTF.

This clone turned up a few times. The V and J genes are TRBV7-2 and TRBJ2-1, with 7 bases fitting TRBD1. The CDR3 is 14 residues long. V trimming: 1 base; J trimming: 12 bases; junction bases outside the gene matches: 9. The V gene's germline CDR1 is SGHTA and CDR2 FQGNSA. The chain's CDR3 is CASSLVRGGSVQFF. As DNA, the CDR3 is TGTGCCAGCAGCTTAGTGCGAGGGGGCTCTGTGCAGTTCTTC.

This clone has just one count. The chain has TRBV4-3 and TRBJ1-1; weak D call: TRBD1 (5 bases). Germline V gene data show CDR1 as LGHNA and CDR2 as YSLEER. This CDR3 contains 14 residues. Trimming left V 0 bases short and J 6 bases short, with 11 bases between. Written as DNA, the CDR3 is TGCGCCAGCAGCCAAGATTGGGGGGGAGCTGAAGCTTTCTTT. Encoded protein: CASSQDWGGAEAFF.

This clone was counted between two and nine times. The rearrangement joins TRBV12-3 or TRBV12-4 to TRBJ2-7, with D maybe TRBD1 (5 bases). The V and J ends lost 6 bases and 6 bases respectively, with 12 bases between them. CDR3 length: 12 amino acids. The CDR3 region is CASSLTVPEQYF. The CDR3 DNA reads as TGTGCCAGCAGCCTGACAGTCCCCGAGCAGTACTTC.

The chain uses TRBV6-4 and TRBJ2-3; 7 positions match TRBD2. The CDR3 spans 16 residues. After removal of 8 bases from V and 1 base from J, the junction contained 12 bases not matched to a gene. CDR1 MRHNA and CDR2 SNTAGT come from the germline V gene. The CDR3, as DNA: TGTGCCAGCCGGAGATCACACCGGGAGGGCACAGATACGCAGTATTTT. Translation gives CASRRSHREGTDTQYF.